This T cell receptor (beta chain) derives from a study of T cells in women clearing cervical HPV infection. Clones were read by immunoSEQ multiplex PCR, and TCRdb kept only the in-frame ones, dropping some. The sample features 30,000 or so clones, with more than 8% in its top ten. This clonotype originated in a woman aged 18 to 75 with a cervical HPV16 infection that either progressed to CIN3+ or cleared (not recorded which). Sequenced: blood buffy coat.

The covered CDR3 bases are TGTGCCAGTAGCGGGTCTGGGGCTAGCACAGATACG. Translation gives CASSGSGASTDT. The full-length CDR3 reads as CASSGSGASTDTQYF. The rearrangement uses TRBV19 and TRBJ2-3, with D tentatively TRBD1 (5 bases). The read finishes 3 residues shy of the CDR3 end, and the germline J gene is used to complete it. V gave up 6 bases and J gave up 0 bases, with 13 bases separating them. Germline CDR1 LNHDA, CDR2 SQIVND (reference sequence). This CDR3 is built from 15 residues.